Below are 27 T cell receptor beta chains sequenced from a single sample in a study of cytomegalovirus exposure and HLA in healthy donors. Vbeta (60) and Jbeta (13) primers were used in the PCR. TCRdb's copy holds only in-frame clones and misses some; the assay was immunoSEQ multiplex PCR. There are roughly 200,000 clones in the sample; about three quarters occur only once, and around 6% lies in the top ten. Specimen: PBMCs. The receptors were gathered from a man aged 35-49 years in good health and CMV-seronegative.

The CDR3: CASSFLAAGGDEQYF. Written as DNA, the CDR3 is TGTGCCAGCAGCTTTCTGGCAGCGGGAGGCGACGAGCAGTACTTC. The rearrangement uses TRBV7-6 and TRBJ2-7; 9 nucleotides agree with TRBD2. The CDR3 is made up of 15 amino acids. J was trimmed by 5 bases and V by 3 bases; bases with no gene match: 8. CDR1 SGHVS and CDR2 FNYEAQ come from the germline V gene.

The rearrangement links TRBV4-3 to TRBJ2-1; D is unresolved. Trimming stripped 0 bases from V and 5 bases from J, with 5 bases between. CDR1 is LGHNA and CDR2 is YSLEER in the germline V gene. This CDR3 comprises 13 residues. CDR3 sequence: CASSQDVHNEQFF. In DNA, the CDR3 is TGCGCCAGCAGCCAAGACGTCCACAATGAGCAGTTCTTC.

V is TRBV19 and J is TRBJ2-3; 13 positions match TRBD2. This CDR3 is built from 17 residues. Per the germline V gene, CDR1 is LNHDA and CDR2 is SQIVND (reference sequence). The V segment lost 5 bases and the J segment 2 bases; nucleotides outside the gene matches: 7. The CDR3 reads CASSAQTSGGFTDTQYF. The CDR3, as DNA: TGTGCCAGTAGTGCCCAGACTAGCGGGGGGTTCACAGATACGCAGTATTTT.

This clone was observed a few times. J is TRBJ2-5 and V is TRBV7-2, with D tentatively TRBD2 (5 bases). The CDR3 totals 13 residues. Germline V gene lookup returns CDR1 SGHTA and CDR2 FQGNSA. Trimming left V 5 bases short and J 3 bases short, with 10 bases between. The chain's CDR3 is CASSTDYKETQYF. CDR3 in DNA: TGTGCCAGCAGCACCGACTATAAAGAGACCCAGTACTTC.

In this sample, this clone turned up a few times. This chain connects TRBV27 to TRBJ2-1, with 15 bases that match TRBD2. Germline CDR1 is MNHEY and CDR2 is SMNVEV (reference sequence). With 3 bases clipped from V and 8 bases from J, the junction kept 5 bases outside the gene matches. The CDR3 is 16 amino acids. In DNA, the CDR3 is TGTGCCAGCAGTTTCAGGACTAGCGGGGGGGCGGATGAGCAGTTCTTC. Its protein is CASSFRTSGGADEQFF.

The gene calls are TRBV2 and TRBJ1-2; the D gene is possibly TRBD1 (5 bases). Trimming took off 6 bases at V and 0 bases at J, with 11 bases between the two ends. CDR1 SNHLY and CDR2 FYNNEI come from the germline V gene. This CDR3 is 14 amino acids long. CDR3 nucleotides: TGTGCCAGCAGGGGGTGGGGCCCTAACTATGGCTACACCTTC. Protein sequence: CASRGWGPNYGYTF.

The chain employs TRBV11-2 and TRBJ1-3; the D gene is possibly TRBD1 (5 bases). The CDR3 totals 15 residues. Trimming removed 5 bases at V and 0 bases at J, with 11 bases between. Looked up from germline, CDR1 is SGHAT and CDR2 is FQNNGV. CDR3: CASSPDRDSGNTIYF. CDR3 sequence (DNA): TGTGCCAGCAGCCCCGACAGAGACTCTGGAAACACCATATATTTT. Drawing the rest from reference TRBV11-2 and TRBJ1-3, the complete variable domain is EAGVAQSPRYKIIEKRQSVAFWCNPISGHATLYWYQQILGQGPKLLIQFQNNGVVDDSQLPKDRFSAERLKGVDSTLKIQPAKLEDSAVYLCASSPDRDSGNTIYFGEGSWLTVV.

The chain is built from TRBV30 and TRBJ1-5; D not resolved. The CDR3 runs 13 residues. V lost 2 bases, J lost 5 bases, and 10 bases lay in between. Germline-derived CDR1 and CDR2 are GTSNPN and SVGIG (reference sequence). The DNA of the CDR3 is TGTGCCTGGAGTACCGAGGAAGATCAGCCCCAGCATTTT. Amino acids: CAWSTEEDQPQHF.

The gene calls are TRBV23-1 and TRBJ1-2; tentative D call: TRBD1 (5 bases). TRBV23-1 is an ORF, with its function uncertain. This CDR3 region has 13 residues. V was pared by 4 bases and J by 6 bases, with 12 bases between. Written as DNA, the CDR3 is TGCGCCAGCAGTCTAGCAGGGATGGATGGCTACACCTTC. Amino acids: CASSLAGMDGYTF.

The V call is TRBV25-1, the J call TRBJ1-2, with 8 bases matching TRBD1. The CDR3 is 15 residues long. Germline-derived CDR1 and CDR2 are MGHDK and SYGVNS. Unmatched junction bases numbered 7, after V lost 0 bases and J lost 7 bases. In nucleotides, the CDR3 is TGTGCCAGCAGTGAATATGGGACAGGTCCTTCTGGCTACACCTTC. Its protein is CASSEYGTGPSGYTF.

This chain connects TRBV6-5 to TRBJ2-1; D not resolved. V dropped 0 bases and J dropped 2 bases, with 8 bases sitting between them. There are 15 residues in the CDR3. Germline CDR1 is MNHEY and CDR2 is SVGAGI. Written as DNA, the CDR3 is TGTGCCAGCAGTTACTCGACAAACCCCTACAATGAGCAGTTCTTC. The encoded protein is CASSYSTNPYNEQFF.

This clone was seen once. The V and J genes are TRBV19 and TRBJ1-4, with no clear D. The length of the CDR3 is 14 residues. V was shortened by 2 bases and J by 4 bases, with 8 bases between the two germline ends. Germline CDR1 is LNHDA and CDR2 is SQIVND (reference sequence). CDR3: CASSIKLSNEKLFF. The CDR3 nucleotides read TGTGCCAGTAGTATAAAACTGAGTAATGAAAAACTGTTTTTT.

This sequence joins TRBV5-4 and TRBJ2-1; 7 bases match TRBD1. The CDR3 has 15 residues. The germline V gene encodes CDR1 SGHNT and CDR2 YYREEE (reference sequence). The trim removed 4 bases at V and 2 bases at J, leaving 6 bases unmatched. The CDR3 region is CASSRRQGTYNEQFF. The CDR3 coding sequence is TGTGCCAGCAGCCGAAGACAGGGCACCTACAATGAGCAGTTCTTC.

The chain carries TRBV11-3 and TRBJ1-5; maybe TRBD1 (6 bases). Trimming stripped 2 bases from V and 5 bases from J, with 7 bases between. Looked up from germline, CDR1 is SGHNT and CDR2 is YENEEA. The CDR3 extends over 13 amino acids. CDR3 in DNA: TGTGCCAGCAGCTTAAACAGGGATCAGCCCCAGCATTTT. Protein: CASSLNRDQPQHF.

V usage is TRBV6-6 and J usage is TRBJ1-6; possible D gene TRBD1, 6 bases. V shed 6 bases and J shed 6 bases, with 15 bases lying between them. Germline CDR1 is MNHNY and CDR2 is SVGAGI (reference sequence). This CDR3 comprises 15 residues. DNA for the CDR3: TGTGCCAGCAGAAGAAATCGGGACACTAATTCACCCCTCCACTTT. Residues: CASRRNRDTNSPLHF.

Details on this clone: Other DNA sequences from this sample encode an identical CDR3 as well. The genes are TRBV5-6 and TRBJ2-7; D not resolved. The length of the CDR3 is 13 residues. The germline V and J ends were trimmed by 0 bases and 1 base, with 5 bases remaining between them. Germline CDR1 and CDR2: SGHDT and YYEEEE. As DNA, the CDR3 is TGTGCCAGCAGCTTGGGCAGTTCCTACGAGCAGTACTTC. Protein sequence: CASSLGSSYEQYF.

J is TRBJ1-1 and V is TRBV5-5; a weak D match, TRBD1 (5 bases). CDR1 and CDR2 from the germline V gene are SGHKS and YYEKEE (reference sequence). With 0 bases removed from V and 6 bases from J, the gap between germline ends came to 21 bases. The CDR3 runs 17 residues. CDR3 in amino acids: CASSLAGRVVLRAEAFF. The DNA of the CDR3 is TGTGCCAGCAGCTTGGCAGGGAGGGTCGTACTGCGCGCTGAAGCTTTCTTT.

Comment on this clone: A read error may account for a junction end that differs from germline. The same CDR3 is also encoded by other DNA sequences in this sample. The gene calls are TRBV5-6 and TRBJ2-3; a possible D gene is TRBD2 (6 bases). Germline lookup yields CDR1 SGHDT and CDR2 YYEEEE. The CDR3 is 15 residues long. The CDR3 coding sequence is TGTGCTAGCAGCTTGAGGGCAGGGAGGACAGATACGCAGTATTTT. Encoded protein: CASSLRAGRTDTQYF.

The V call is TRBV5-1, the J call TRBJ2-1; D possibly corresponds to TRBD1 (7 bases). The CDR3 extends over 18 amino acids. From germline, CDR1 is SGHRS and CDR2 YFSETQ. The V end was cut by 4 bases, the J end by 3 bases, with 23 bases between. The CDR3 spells CASSAPLEGAVGYNEQFF. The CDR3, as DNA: TGCGCCAGCAGCGCCCCCTTGGAGGGGGCGGTTGGCTACAATGAGCAGTTCTTC.

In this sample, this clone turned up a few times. Written as DNA, the CDR3 is TGTGCCAGCAGCCTACACTCCGGGACTAGCGGCCAAGAGACCCAGTACTTC. It specifies CASSLHSGTSGQETQYF. The chain recombines TRBV9 with TRBJ2-5; 11 bases are shared with TRBD2. CDR1 is SGDLS, CDR2 YYNGEE, per germline. V dropped 4 bases and J dropped 1; count of bases not matched to a gene: 9. The CDR3 extends over 17 amino acids.

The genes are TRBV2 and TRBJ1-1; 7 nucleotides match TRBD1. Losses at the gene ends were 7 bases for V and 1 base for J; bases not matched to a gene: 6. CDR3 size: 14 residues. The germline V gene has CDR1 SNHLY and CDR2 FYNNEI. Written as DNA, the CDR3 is TGTGCCAGCACCACGGGACAGACGAACACTGAAGCTTTCTTT. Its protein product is CASTTGQTNTEAFF.

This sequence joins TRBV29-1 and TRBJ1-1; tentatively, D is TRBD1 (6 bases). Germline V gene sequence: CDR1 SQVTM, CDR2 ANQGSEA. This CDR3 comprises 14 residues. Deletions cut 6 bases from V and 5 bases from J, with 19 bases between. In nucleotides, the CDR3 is TGCAGCGTCCCCGCTGGGGGCGTGTGGACTGAAGCTTTCTTT. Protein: CSVPAGGVWTEAFF. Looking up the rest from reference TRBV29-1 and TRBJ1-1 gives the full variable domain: SAVISQKPSRDICQRGTSLTIQCQVDSQVTMMFWYRQQPGQSLTLIATANQGSEATYESGFVIDKFPISRPNLTFSTLTVSNMSPEDSSIYLCSVPAGGVWTEAFFGQGTRLTVV.

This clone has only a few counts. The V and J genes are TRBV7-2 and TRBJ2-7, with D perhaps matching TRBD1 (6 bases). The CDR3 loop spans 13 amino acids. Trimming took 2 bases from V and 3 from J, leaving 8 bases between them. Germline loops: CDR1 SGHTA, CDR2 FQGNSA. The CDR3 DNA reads TGTGCCAGCAGCTTAAACAGGGACTACGAGCAGTACTTC. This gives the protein CASSLNRDYEQYF.

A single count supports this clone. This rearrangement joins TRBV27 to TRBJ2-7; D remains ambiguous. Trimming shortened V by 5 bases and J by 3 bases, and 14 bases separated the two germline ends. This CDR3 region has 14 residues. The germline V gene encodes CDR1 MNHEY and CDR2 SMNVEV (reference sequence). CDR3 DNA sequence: TGTGCCAGCAGTCCTCTTCTAGAATACTACGAGCAGTACTTC. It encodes CASSPLLEYYEQYF.

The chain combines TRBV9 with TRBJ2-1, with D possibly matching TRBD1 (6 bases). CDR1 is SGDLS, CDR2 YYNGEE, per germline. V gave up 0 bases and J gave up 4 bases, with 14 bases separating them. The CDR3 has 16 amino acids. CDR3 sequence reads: CASSVAERGTYNEQFF. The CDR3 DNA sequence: TGTGCCAGCAGCGTAGCTGAGAGGGGGACATACAATGAGCAGTTCTTC.

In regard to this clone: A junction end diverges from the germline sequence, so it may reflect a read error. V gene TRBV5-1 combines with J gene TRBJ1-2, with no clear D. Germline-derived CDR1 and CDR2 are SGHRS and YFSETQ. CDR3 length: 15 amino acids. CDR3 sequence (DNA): TGCGTCAGCAGCTTAAATAACATCGCTTTGTATGGCTACACCTTC. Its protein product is CVSSLNNIALYGYTF.

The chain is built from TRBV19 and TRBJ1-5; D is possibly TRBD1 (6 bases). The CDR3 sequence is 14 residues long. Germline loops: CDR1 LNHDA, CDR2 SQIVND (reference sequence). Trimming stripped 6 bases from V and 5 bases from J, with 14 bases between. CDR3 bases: TGTGCCAGTAGACAGGCCAACAGGGATCAGCCCCAGCATTTT. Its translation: CASRQANRDQPQHF.